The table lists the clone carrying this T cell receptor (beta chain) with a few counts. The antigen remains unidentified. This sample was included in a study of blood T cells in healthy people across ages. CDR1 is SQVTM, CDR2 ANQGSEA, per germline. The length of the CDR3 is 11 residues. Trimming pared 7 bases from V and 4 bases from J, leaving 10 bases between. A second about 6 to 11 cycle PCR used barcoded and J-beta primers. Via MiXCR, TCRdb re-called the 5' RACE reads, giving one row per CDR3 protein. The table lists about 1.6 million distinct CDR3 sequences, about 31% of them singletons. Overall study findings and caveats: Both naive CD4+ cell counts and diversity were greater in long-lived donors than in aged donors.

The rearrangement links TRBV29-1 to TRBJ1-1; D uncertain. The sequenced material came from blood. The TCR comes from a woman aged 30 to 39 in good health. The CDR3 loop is CSALGSTEAFF. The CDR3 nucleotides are TGCAGCGCCCTCGGGAGCACTGAAGCTTTCTTT. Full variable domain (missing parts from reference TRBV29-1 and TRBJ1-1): SAVISQKPSRDICQRGTSLTIQCQVDSQVTMMFWYRQQPGQSLTLIATANQGSEATYESGFVIDKFPISRPNLTFSTLTVSNMSPEDSSIYLCSALGSTEAFFGQGTRLTVV.